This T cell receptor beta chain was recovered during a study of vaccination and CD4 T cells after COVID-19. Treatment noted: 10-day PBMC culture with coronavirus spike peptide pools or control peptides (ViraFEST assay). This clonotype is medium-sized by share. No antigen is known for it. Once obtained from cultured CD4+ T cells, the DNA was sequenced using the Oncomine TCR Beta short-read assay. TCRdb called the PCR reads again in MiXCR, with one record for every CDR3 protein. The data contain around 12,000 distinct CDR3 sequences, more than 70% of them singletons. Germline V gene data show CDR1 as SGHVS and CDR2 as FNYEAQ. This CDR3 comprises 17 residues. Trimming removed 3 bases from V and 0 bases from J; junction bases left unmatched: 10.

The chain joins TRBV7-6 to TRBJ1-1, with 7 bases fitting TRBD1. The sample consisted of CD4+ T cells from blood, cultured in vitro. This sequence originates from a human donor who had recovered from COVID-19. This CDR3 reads CASSLTGLRSMNTEAFF. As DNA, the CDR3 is TGTGCCAGCAGCTTGACAGGGTTACGTTCGATGAACACTGAAGCTTTCTTT.